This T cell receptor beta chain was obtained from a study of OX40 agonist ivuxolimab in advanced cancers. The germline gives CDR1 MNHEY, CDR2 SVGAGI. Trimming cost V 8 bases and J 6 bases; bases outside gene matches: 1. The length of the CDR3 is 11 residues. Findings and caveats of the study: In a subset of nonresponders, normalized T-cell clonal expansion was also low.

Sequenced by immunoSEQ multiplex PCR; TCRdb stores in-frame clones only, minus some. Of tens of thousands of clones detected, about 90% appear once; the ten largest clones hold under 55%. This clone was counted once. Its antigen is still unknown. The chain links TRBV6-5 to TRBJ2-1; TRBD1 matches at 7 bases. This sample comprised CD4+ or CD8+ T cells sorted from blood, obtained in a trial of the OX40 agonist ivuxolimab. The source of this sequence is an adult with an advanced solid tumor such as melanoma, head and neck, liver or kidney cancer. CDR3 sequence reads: CASRQGNEQFF. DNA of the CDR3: TGTGCCAGCCGACAGGGCAATGAGCAGTTCTTC.